This TCR beta chain was sequenced during a study of beta chain features in type 1 diabetes. All of the isolated RNA was reverse transcribed, so expressed TCRB transcripts were sequenced. Clones were sequenced by immunoSEQ multiplex PCR, and TCRdb holds only the in-frame ones, with some missing. The table shows about 180,000 clones, with about 13% occurring only once. The CDR3 has 12 amino acids. CDR1 is LNHDA, CDR2 SQIVND, per germline (reference sequence). Trimming removed 5 bases from V and 2 bases from J, with 6 bases in between. This clone was counted ten times or more. Its antigen is as yet unknown. Findings and limits, study-wide: Type 1 diabetes patients had TCRB CDR3s that were shorter (moderately but significantly so) in all four CD4+ subsets.

The chain is built from TRBV19 and TRBJ2-5; TRBD2 might be the D (5 bases). The clonotype was recovered from a woman in her late teens or twenties in good health. Material: central memory CD4+ T cells from blood. The CDR3 bases are TGTGCCAGTAGTGGCGGGCAAGAGACCCAGTACTTC. Translated, it gives CASSGGQETQYF.